This record looks at one T cell receptor (beta chain) sequence and its context. No antigen is known for it. Qualities for individual bases were not recorded, and no much larger clone is one base off. The data originate from a study of blood T cell repertoires in COVID-19 (TCRdb year 2020). About the investigation overall: The collaborator samples originated in the United States, Italy and Spain and spanned the acute and convalescent phases of COVID-19. The material from the prospective study consisted of cDNA or gDNA derived from T cells, B-cell-depleted T cells, or PBMCs. Deeply sampled blood TCRbeta repertoires from subjects exposed to, actively infected with, or recovered from COVID-19 were included in the dataset. The repertoires were released in a freely available public database intended as a resource for research on the immune response to SARS-CoV-2. The samples were drawn from two sources: the first 160 participants of the ongoing ImmuneRACE study, and 1,000 to 1,500 subjects contributed by 6 global collaborators. The sample metadata nearly always contained a de-identified subject ID, COVID-19 status, age in years and sex. Where available, HLA class I and class II types were obtained from metadata supplied by the sample provider rather than from assay-based typing.

One collaborating source in Seattle enrolled patients while the patients were actively infected and followed the patients over time throughout the course of disease. Whole blood was collected in K2EDTA tubes by collaborating institutions according to the institutions' own protocols. Collaborator samples were shipped for TCRbeta analysis as frozen whole blood, isolated PBMCs, or DNA extracted from either sample type. General study outcomes and caveats: The quantity of clinical and demographic metadata differed by source and by participant and was supplied without curation.

Per the germline V gene (reference sequence), MNHEY is the CDR1 and SMNVEV is the CDR2. Reading from cysteine to phenylalanine, the CDR3 counts 14 amino acids. The only DNA kept is the CDR3, 42 bases in frame from the first base. At the junction V is shortened by 0 bases and J by 0 bases, with 6 bases in between. The immunoSEQ Assay, a bias-controlled multiplex PCR, was used to amplify TCRbeta CDR3 regions from genomic DNA. In the original analysis: Nucleated cell counts per sample were estimated from amplification of reference gene primers within the assay. Sequence reads were collapsed and filtered to measure the absolute abundance of every unique TCRbeta CDR3 rearrangement. For each sample, productive Simpson clonality was calculated as the square root of Simpson's diversity index across productive rearrangements. What TCRdb holds here is the immuneACCESS table cut down to in-frame rearrangements. Part of the clones is not present; checked against another copy, under half of the missing clones reflect an unresolved V gene, and the others are unexplained. The D gene and trimming were derived from the DNA, and the V and J assignments and clone size from that table. The sample table shows tens of thousands of clones, and around 87% are seen once. About 6.8% of the sample is taken by the ten largest.

The rearranged segments are TRBV27 and TRBJ2-7, with the D segment identity uncertain. The sequence came from a woman aged 55-70 years with COVID-19, enrolled during active disease. Specimen: peripheral blood. The bases read TGTGCCAGCAGTTTATCGTATAACTCCTACGAGCAGTACTTC. Translated, it gives CASSLSYNSYEQYF.